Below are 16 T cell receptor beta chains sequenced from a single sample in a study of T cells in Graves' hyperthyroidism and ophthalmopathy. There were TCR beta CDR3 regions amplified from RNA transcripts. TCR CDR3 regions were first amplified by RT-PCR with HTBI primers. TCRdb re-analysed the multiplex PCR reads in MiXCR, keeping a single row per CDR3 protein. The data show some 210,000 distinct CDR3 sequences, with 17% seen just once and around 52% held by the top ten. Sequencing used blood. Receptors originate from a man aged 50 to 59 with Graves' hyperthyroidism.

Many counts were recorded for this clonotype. The CDR3 coding sequence is TGCAGCGTTGAAAAGGAGCCGGACTTAGGCGAGCTGTTTTTT. As protein: CSVEKEPDLGELFF. V is TRBV29-1 and J is TRBJ2-2; weak D call: TRBD2 (5 bases). CDR1 and CDR2 (germline): SQVTM, ANQGSEA. V was pared by 2 bases and J by 11 bases, with 18 bases between. The CDR3 runs to 14 residues.

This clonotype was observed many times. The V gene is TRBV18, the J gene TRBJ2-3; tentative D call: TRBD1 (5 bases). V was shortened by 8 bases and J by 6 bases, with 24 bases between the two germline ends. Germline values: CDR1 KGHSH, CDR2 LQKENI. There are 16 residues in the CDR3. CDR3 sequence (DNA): TGTGCCAGCCTCAACCTCCCTGAAAGGGGCGCGGATACGCAGTATTTT. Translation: CASLNLPERGADTQYF. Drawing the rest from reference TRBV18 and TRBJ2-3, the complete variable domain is NAGVMQNPRHLVRRRGQEARLRCSPMKGHSHVYWYRQLPEEGLKFMVYLQKENIIDESGMPKERFSAEFPKEGPSILRIQQVVRGDSAAYFCASLNLPERGADTQYFGPGTRLTVL.

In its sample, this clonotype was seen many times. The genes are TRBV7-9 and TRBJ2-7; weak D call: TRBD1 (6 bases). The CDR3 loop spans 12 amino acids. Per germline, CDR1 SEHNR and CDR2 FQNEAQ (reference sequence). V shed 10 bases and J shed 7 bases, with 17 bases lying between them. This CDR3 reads CATRDTSGEQYF. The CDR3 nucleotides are TGTGCCACCAGGGACACCTCGGGGGAGCAGTACTTC.

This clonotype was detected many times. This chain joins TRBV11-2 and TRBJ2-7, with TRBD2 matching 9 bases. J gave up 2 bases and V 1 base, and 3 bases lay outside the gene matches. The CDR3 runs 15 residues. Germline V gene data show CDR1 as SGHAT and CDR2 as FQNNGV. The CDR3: CASSLALAGTYEQYF. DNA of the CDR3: TGTGCCAGCAGCTTAGCCCTAGCGGGAACCTACGAGCAGTACTTC. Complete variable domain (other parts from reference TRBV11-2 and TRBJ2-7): EAGVAQSPRYKIIEKRQSVAFWCNPISGHATLYWYQQILGQGPKLLIQFQNNGVVDDSQLPKDRFSAERLKGVDSTLKIQPAKLEDSAVYLCASSLALAGTYEQYFGPGTRLTVT.

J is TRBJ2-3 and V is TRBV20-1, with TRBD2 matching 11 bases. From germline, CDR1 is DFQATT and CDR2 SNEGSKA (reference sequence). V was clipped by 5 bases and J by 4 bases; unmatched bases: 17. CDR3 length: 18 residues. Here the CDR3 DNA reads TGCAGTGCTCCCCCCCTAAGGCCGACTAGCGGGGAATCAGATACGCAGTATTTT. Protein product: CSAPPLRPTSGESDTQYF.

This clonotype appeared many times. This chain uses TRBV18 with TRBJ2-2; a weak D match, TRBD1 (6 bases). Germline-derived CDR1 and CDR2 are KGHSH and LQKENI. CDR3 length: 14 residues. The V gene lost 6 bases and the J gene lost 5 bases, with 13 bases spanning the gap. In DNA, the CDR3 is TGTGCCAGCTCCGTACAGGGCCAGACCGGGGAGCTGTTTTTT. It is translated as CASSVQGQTGELFF.

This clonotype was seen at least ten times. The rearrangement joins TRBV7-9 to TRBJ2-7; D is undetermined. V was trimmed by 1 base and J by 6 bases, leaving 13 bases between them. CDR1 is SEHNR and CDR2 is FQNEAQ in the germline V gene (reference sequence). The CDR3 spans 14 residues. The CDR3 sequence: CASSLVGYGGEQYF. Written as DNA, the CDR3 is TGTGCCAGCAGCTTAGTTGGCTACGGTGGCGAGCAGTACTTC.

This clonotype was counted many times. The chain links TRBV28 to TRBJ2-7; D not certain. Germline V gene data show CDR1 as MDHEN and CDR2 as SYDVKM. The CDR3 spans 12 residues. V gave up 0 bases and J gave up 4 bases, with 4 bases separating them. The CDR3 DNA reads TGTGCCAGCAGTTTATGGGAGTACGAGCAGTACTTC. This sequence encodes CASSLWEYEQYF.

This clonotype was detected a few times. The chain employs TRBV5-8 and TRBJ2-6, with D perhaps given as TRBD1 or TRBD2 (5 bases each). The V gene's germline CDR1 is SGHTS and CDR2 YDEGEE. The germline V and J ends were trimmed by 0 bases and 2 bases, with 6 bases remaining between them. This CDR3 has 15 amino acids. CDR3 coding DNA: TGTGCCAGCAGCTTGGGAGGGGCTGGGGCCAACGTCCTGACTTTC. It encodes CASSLGGAGANVLTF.

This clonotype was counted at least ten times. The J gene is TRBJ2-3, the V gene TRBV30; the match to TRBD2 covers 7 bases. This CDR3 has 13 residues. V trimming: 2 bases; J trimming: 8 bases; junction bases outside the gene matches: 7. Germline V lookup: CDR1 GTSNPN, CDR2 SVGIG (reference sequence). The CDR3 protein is CAWSLAPGGTQYF. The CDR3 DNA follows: TGTGCCTGGAGTTTGGCCCCGGGGGGTACGCAGTATTTT.

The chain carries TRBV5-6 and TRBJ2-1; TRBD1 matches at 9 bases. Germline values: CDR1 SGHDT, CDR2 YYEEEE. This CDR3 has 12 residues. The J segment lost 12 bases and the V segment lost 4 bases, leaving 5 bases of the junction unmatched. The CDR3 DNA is TGTGCCAGCAGCCCCGGGACAGGGCTGCAGTTCTTC. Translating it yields CASSPGTGLQFF.

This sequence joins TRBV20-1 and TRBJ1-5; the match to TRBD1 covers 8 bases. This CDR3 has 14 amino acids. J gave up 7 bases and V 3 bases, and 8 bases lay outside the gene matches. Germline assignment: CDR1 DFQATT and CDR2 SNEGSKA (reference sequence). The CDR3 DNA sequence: TGCAGTGCTAGGGGACAGGAGGTGGGGCAGCCCCAGCATTTT. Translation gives CSARGQEVGQPQHF.

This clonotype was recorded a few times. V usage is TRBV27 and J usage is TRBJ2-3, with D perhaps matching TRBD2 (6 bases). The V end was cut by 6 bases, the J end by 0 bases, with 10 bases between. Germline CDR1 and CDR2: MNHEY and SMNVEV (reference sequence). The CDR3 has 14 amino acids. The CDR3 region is CASSWTISTDTQYF. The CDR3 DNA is TGTGCCAGCAGCTGGACTATTAGCACAGATACGCAGTATTTT.

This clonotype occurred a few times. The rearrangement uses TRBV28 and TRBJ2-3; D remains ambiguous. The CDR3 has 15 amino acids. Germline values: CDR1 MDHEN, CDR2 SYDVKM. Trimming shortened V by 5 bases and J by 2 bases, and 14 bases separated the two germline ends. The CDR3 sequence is CASSDGNSPTDTQYF. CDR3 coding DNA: TGTGCCAGCAGTGATGGGAATTCTCCCACAGATACGCAGTATTTT. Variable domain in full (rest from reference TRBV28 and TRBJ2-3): DVKVTQSSRYLVKRTGEKVFLECVQDMDHENMFWYRQDPGLGLRLIYFSYDVKMKEKGDIPEGYSVSREKKERFSLILESASTNQTSMYLCASSDGNSPTDTQYFGPGTRLTVL.

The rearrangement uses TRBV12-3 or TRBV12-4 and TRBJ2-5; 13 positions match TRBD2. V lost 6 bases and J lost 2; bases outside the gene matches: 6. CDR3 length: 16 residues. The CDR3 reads CASSRRLAGGQETQYF. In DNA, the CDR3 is TGTGCCAGCAGCCGGAGACTAGCGGGGGGACAAGAGACCCAGTACTTC.

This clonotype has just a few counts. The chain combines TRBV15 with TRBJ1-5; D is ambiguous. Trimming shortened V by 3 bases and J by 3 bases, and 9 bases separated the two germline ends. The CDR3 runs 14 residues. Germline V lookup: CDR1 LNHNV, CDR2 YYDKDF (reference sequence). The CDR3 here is CATSRGEHNQPQHF. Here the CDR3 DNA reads TGTGCCACCAGCAGGGGAGAGCACAATCAGCCCCAGCATTTT.